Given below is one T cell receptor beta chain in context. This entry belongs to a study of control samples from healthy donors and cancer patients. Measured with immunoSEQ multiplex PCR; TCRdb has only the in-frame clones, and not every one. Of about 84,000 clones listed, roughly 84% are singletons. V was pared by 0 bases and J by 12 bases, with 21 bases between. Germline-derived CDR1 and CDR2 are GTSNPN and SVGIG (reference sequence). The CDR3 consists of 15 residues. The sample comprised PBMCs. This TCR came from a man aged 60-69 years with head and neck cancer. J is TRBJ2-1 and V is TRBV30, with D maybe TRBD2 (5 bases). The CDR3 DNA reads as TGTGCCTGGAGTGTATCTAGCAACTCGATCCGGGGGCAGTTCTTC. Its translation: CAWSVSSNSIRGQFF.